This TCR beta chain was captured by sequencing in a study of cytomegalovirus exposure and HLA in healthy donors. Overall study findings and caveats: Accurate HLA-A and HLA-B prediction from TCR beta sequences was reported for most subjects. Across donors, most TCRs were seen rarely, yet some public ones were widespread. Later analysis identified 16,000 or so TCR beta sequences associated with HLA alleles, using a false discovery rate threshold of 0.05.

The PCR used 60 Vbeta and 13 Jbeta primers. Some clones are missing from TCRdb's copy, which holds only in-frame ones; the method was immunoSEQ multiplex PCR. The table lists around 140,000 clones, about 75% of them singletons. This clone has only a few counts. Antigen specificity is unknown. The CDR3 spans 14 residues. V lost 11 bases, J lost 6 bases, and 19 bases lay in between. The germline gives CDR1 SGHTA, CDR2 FQGTGA. Sequences were obtained from PBMCs. This receptor was taken from a man aged 25-40 years in good health and CMV-seronegative. The chain carries TRBV7-3 and TRBJ2-2; D perhaps matches TRBD1 (6 bases). The chain's CDR3 is CASQGPKRAGELFF. The CDR3 nucleotides read TGTGCCTCTCAGGGGCCCAAACGGGCCGGGGAGCTGTTTTTT. Together with reference TRBV7-3 and TRBJ2-2, the CDR3 gives the full variable domain: GAGVSQTPSNKVTEKGKYVELRCDPISGHTALYWYRQSLGQGPEFLIYFQGTGAADDSGLPNDRFFAVRPEGSVSTLKIQRTERGDSAVYLCASQGPKRAGELFFGEGSRLTVL.